This is a list of T cell receptor beta chains from one sample in a study of blood T cell repertoires in COVID-19. Using immunoSEQ multiplex PCR, the repertoire was profiled, and TCRdb retains in-frame clones only, with some absent. The table lists tens of thousands of clones, about 87% of them singletons. Sequencing input: peripheral blood. The receptor source for this set is an elderly man with acute or convalescent COVID-19. The CDR3 runs from the conserved cysteine through the conserved F or W. A D gene is named only where the DNA matches it firmly. Only part of the rows carry a size: once, few, many, or a class if the clone is expanded.

D gene | clone size | CDR3 length | J gene | V gene | CDR3 DNA | CDR3 protein
. | . | 11 | TRBJ2-7 | TRBV21-1 | TGTGCCCCCGCGGGACTTTACGAGCAGTACTTC | CAPAGLYEQYF
. | . | 13 | TRBJ1-2 | TRBV19 | TGTGCCAGCGTAAAGGCGGGGGCAAACGGCTACACCTTC | CASVKAGANGYTF
. | . | 15 | TRBJ1-2 | TRBV7-8 | TGTGCCAGCAGCTCCAACAGTCCTGGTGGCTATGGCTACACCTTC | CASSSNSPGGYGYTF
. | once | 15 | TRBJ1-1 | TRBV7-2 | TGTGCCAGCAGTACTTTGATCGGGGGAAACACTGAAGCTTTCTTT | CASSTLIGGNTEAFF
TRBD1 | . | 15 | TRBJ1-5 | TRBV5-8 | TGTGCCAGCAGCACGGACAGGGGGGGCAATCAGCCCCAGCATTTT | CASSTDRGGNQPQHF
TRBD2 | few | 16 | TRBJ2-3 | TRBV5-4 | TGTGCCAGCAGCTTCTCGACTAGCGGGGGGGCAGATACGCAGTATTTT | CASSFSTSGGADTQYF
. | . | 15 | TRBJ1-2 | TRBV3-1/TRBV3-2 | TGTGCCAGCAGCCAAGGTGACGGCAGGGTCTATGGCTACACCTTC | CASSQGDGRVYGYTF
. | . | 13 | TRBJ1-3 | TRBV19 | TGTGCCAGTACTTACGCCGTGGGCAACACCATATATTTT | CASTYAVGNTIYF
TRBD2 | . | 15 | TRBJ2-3 | TRBV5-4 | TGTGCCATCACGGAACTAGCGGGGGCCGGAGATACGCAGTATTTT | CAITELAGAGDTQYF
. | . | 14 | TRBJ1-2 | TRBV28 | TGTGCCAGCAGTCTCCGACAGTTGAACTATGGCTACACCTTC | CASSLRQLNYGYTF
. | . | 17 | TRBJ2-6 | TRBV5-1 | TGCGCCAGCAGCTTGTCGCCAGGGGTAGCTGGGGCCAACGTCCTGACTTTC | CASSLSPGVAGANVLTF
TRBD1 | . | 15 | TRBJ1-5 | TRBV3-1/TRBV3-2 | TGTGCCAGCAGCCCCGGGACAGGGGGCAATCAGCCCCAGCATTTT | CASSPGTGGNQPQHF
TRBD1 | . | 12 | TRBJ1-2 | TRBV28 | TGTGCCAGCAGTCTACAGGGGACGGTTCACACCTTC | CASSLQGTVHTF
. | . | 14 | TRBJ2-5 | TRBV5-1 | TGCGCCAGCAGCTTGGGCCGGTACCAAGAGACCCAGTACTTC | CASSLGRYQETQYF
TRBD1 | . | 16 | TRBJ2-5 | TRBV19 | TGTGCCAGTAGTCGAGGCTGGGACAGGGTACAAGAGACCCAGTACTTC | CASSRGWDRVQETQYF
. | . | 12 | TRBJ1-3 | TRBV13 | TGTGCCAGCAGCTTAGCGGGAAACACCATATATTTT | CASSLAGNTIYF
TRBD2 | . | 16 | TRBJ2-2 | TRBV7-3 | TGTGCCAGCAGTACCCTACCTAGCGGAAACACCGGGGAGCTGTTTTTT | CASSTLPSGNTGELFF
. | . | 12 | TRBJ1-1 | TRBV18 | TGTGCCAGCTCGCCTGCGACAGCTGAAGCTTTCTTT | CASSPATAEAFF
. | . | 11 | TRBJ1-6 | TRBV7-2 | TGTGCCAGCAGCTTAGAATCGTCCCTCCACTTT | CASSLESSLHF
TRBD1 | . | 15 | TRBJ1-1 | TRBV4-1 | TGCGCCAGCAGCAGCCGGGACAGGGCTTACACTGAAGCTTTCTTT | CASSSRDRAYTEAFF
TRBD2 | once | 16 | TRBJ2-2 | TRBV18 | TGTGCCAGCTCACCCCCGACGGGGAGGGAGACCGGGGAGCTGTTTTTT | CASSPPTGRETGELFF
. | . | 13 | TRBJ1-5 | TRBV6-5 | TGTGCCAGCAGCCTTACAGGGTCCCAGCCCCAGCATTTT | CASSLTGSQPQHF
. | . | 13 | TRBJ1-5 | TRBV6-5 | TGTGCCAGCAGCTCCGGGATTAATCAGCCCCAGCATTTT | CASSSGINQPQHF
. | . | 12 | TRBJ1-2 | TRBV28 | TGTGCCACTATTCGGGGGAACTATGGCTACACCTTC | CATIRGNYGYTF
TRBD1 | . | 17 | TRBJ2-4 | TRBV4-3 | TGCGCCAGCAGCCAAGATTTTTGGGCAGGGGGCCCGGGCATTCAGTACTTC | CASSQDFWAGGPGIQYF
. | . | 15 | TRBJ1-2 | TRBV6-4 | TGTGCCAGCAGTGAACAGGGACAAGGGGCCAATGGCTACACCTTC | CASSEQGQGANGYTF
. | . | 15 | TRBJ2-3 | TRBV4-2 | TGTGCCAGCAGCCAGCAAATCGGCCAGGGGGATACGCAGTATTTT | CASSQQIGQGDTQYF
TRBD1 | once | 13 | TRBJ1-1 | TRBV19 | TGTGCCAGTTACGACAGGGGAATCACTGAAGCTTTCTTT | CASYDRGITEAFF
TRBD2 | . | 15 | TRBJ2-1 | TRBV7-9 | TGTGCCAGCAGCCCGCCCGGGGGACTAGGGAATGAGCAGTTCTTC | CASSPPGGLGNEQFF
TRBD1 | once | 16 | TRBJ1-5 | TRBV2 | TGTGCCAGCAGTGAACGGGACAGGCCTTACAATCAGCCCCAGCATTTT | CASSERDRPYNQPQHF
. | . | 15 | TRBJ2-4 | TRBV7-2 | TGTGCCAGCAGCTTGGTGGCCGTAGCCAAAAACATTCAGTACTTC | CASSLVAVAKNIQYF
TRBD1 | . | 16 | TRBJ2-7 | TRBV15 | TGTGCCACCAGCTCAACGGGGGGACAGGGCTTATACGAGCAGTACTTC | CATSSTGGQGLYEQYF
TRBD1 | few | 18 | TRBJ2-6 | TRBV28 | TGTGCCAGCAAGGAGACAGGGGGATCAACTTCTGGGGCCAACGTCCTGACTTTC | CASKETGGSTSGANVLTF
. | . | 14 | TRBJ2-1 | TRBV19 | TGTGCCAGTAGTCCATGGACAGGGAGGGATGAGCAGTTCTTC | CASSPWTGRDEQFF
. | few | 12 | TRBJ1-2 | TRBV12-3/TRBV12-4 | TGTGCCAGCAGAAACACTAACTATGGCTACACCTTC | CASRNTNYGYTF
TRBD2 | . | 15 | TRBJ2-1 | TRBV5-4 | TGTGCCAGCAGGTCGGGACTAGCGGGATACAATGAGCAGTTCTTC | CASRSGLAGYNEQFF
. | once | 14 | TRBJ1-1 | TRBV6-6 | TGTGCCAGCAGTTACCCGGAGCAGTTCGCTGAAGCTTTCTTT | CASSYPEQFAEAFF
TRBD2 | . | 14 | TRBJ2-2 | TRBV12-5 | TGTGCTAGTGCTTTGGGGACTAGCGCCGGGGAGCTGTTTTTT | CASALGTSAGELFF
TRBD1 | . | 16 | TRBJ2-7 | TRBV4-3 | TGCGCCAGCAGCCAGTTAGCAGGGGGCTCCCCCTACGAGCAGTACTTC | CASSQLAGGSPYEQYF
. | . | 14 | TRBJ1-1 | TRBV9 | TGTGCCAGCCTCCGTGGGCAGGGCAACACTGAAGCTTTCTTT | CASLRGQGNTEAFF
TRBD1 | . | 15 | TRBJ1-2 | TRBV19 | TGTGCCAGTAGTACGGGACAGGGGTTAAGCTATGGCTACACCTTC | CASSTGQGLSYGYTF
. | . | 13 | TRBJ1-2 | TRBV29-1 | TGCAGCGTAGCCACGCCGAGGGACTATGGCTACACCTTC | CSVATPRDYGYTF
TRBD1 | . | 17 | TRBJ1-1 | TRBV5-1 | TGCGCCAGCAGCCCGGGACAGGGGGCCGATCGCTACACTGAAGCTTTCTTT | CASSPGQGADRYTEAFF
. | . | 13 | TRBJ1-5 | TRBV12-3/TRBV12-4 | TGTGCCAGCACCGTCCGGCCCGGAGAGCCCCAGCATTTT | CASTVRPGEPQHF
. | . | 15 | TRBJ2-1 | TRBV10-1 | TGCGCCAGCAGTGAGGGGGCCGGGACACCCAATGAGCAGTTCTTC | CASSEGAGTPNEQFF
TRBD2 | once | 16 | TRBJ2-1 | TRBV6-6 | TGTGCCAGCAGTTACCGCGTTGCTAGCGGGGGGAATGAGCAGTTCTTC | CASSYRVASGGNEQFF
. | . | 16 | TRBJ1-2 | TRBV21-1 | TGTGCCAGCGTCCTCTCGGGGACAGATCCTAACTATGGCTACACCTTC | CASVLSGTDPNYGYTF
. | . | 14 | TRBJ2-2 | TRBV30 | TGTGCCTGGACAGGGTATCTTAGACCCGGGGAGCTGTTTTTT | CAWTGYLRPGELFF
TRBD1 | . | 13 | TRBJ1-6 | TRBV2 | TGTGCCAGCAGTGAACAGGGGGCTTCACCCCTCCACTTT | CASSEQGASPLHF
. | . | 13 | TRBJ1-1 | TRBV28 | TGTGCCAGCAGTTTAGTCCAGAACACTGAAGCTTTCTTT | CASSLVQNTEAFF
TRBD1 | once | 14 | TRBJ2-5 | TRBV19 | TGTGCCAGTAGTATGGGGGACAGCCAAGAGACCCAGTACTTC | CASSMGDSQETQYF
TRBD1 | . | 16 | TRBJ2-7 | TRBV5-1 | TGCGCCAGCAGCTGGGAACCGGGACAGGGGTCCTACGAGCAGTACTTC | CASSWEPGQGSYEQYF
TRBD1 | . | 15 | TRBJ2-7 | TRBV19 | TGTGCCAGTAGTTTCGGGACAGCCAGCTCCTACGAGCAGTACTTC | CASSFGTASSYEQYF
TRBD2 | . | 15 | TRBJ2-5 | TRBV18 | TGTGCCAGCTCACCATTAGCGGGGGCCCAAGAGACCCAGTACTTC | CASSPLAGAQETQYF
. | few | 13 | TRBJ1-5 | TRBV5-5 | TGTGCCAGCAGCTTGGTCAATAGTCAGCCCCAGCATTTT | CASSLVNSQPQHF
TRBD1 | . | 15 | TRBJ1-4 | TRBV5-1 | TGCGCCAGCAGCCCTACAGGGGGTACTAATGAAAAACTGTTTTTT | CASSPTGGTNEKLFF
. | . | 13 | TRBJ1-6 | TRBV2 | TGTGCCAGCAGTGACCAGGGTAATTCACCCCTCCACTTT | CASSDQGNSPLHF
. | . | 13 | TRBJ1-3 | TRBV7-3 | TGTGCCAGCAGCCAAGGGGTTGGAAACACCATATATTTT | CASSQGVGNTIYF
. | . | 15 | TRBJ1-2 | TRBV3-1/TRBV3-2 | TGTGCCAGCAGCCAAGTGATGTCTGGGAGATATGGCTACACCTTC | CASSQVMSGRYGYTF
TRBD1 | once | 13 | TRBJ2-7 | TRBV29-1 | TGCAGCGTGGGGGGACAGGGCACCTACGAGCAGTACTTC | CSVGGQGTYEQYF